Sequencing of this T cell receptor (beta chain) was carried out in a study of PD-1 blockade in classical Hodgkin lymphoma. General study findings and limits: Newly diagnosed patients and complete responders had comparable diversity at baseline.

Produced via immunoSEQ multiplex PCR; TCRdb's table is partial and in-frame only. The data contain around 65,000 clones, more than 80% of them singletons. There are 13 residues in the CDR3. The germline V gene encodes CDR1 SGHRS and CDR2 YFSETQ. V lost 4 bases and J lost 7, with 9 bases in between. Brentuximab vedotin exposure varied, and every patient relapsed after autologous stem cell transplantation. Comment on this clone: The antigen is not known.

The source of this sequence is a human donor with classical Hodgkin lymphoma. Sample: peripheral blood mononuclear cells (PBMCs), taken at baseline. The V and J genes are TRBV5-1 and TRBJ1-6; D is perhaps TRBD1 (6 bases). The CDR3 protein is CASSPGQNSPLHF. The CDR3 nucleotides are TGCGCCAGCAGCCCAGGACAGAATTCACCCCTCCACTTT.